This TCR beta chain was identified during a study of graft-versus-host responses after intestinal transplantation. Across the study: All recipients were given anti-thymocyte globulin induction, and tacrolimus and steroids were then administered for around three years.

In the case of this clone: Its matching antigen is unknown.

The V end was cut by 3 bases, the J end by 4 bases, with 10 bases between. The CDR3 is made up of 13 amino acids. Germline loops: CDR1 SGDLS, CDR2 YYNGEE. Clones were read by immunoSEQ multiplex PCR, and TCRdb kept only the in-frame ones, dropping some. Among around 89,000 clones, around 92% were seen once, and the ten largest hold roughly 0.39%. The sample consisted of unstimulated CD8+ T cells sorted from spleen or lymph node cells, taken before transplant. This chain uses TRBV9 with TRBJ1-2, with a tentative D call TRBD1 (5 bases). The source is a human donor who was the organ donor for an intestinal transplant. CDR3 DNA: TGTGCCAGCAGCGCGGGACTGCCCTATGGCTACACCTTC. It is translated as CASSAGLPYGYTF.